This TCR beta chain is from a study of T cells in localized non-small cell lung cancer (dated by TCRdb to about 2020). For the study in its entirety: Comparing tumors with uninvolved tumor-adjacent lungs, the study looked at the T cell repertoires of fewer than 250 patients with early-stage NSCLC. The cohort was made up of 236 treatment-naive NSCLC patients whose localized lung tumors had been resected. Of the NSCLC patients, 129 were male and about a hundred were female, and the mean age was around 70 years.

General conclusions and limits of the study: Because the study design was exploratory, TCR variables were selected using unadjusted p-values without false-discovery rate correction. Higher T cell density in blood was associated with longer overall survival, whereas higher clonality in adjacent lung was associated with shorter survival. Multi-region tumor sequencing was not performed, so intratumor heterogeneity could not be excluded. Uninvolved tumor-adjacent lung showed the highest T cell clonality, higher than tumor, which suggests more focused antigenic responses in the adjacent lung. A median of roughly 56 of the top 100 tumor clones were detected in paired uninvolved adjacent lung, and 28 of these tumor clones were also found among the top 100 clones of the paired uninvolved adjacent lung.

At diagnosis, tumor, uninvolved tumor-adjacent lung and peripheral blood were collected and then preserved as a mix of FFPE and fresh-frozen material. For TCR repertoire profiling, blood samples were analyzed as peripheral blood mononuclear cells. The immunoSEQ Assay was used to sequence TCR beta CDR3 regions from DNA. On the authors' methods: T cell density was computed as TCR beta template counts normalized to usable DNA estimated by amplifying housekeeping genes. Richness was estimated with the preseqR package, extrapolating to 400,000 templates for PBMC samples and 120,000 templates for tissue samples. Clonality was defined as one minus Pielou's evenness. Tissue-enriched TCRs were identified by differential abundance testing using productive amino-acid clonotypes, minimum total count 5 and alpha 0.1. The Jaccard Index and the Morisita Overlap Index were used to quantify repertoire overlap between compartments. GLIPH grouped TCR beta CDR3s together with public tetramer-defined viral CDR3s, and a viral motif had to include at least three viral sequences and show V-gene enrichment. Drawn from immuneACCESS, this table holds only the in-frame rearrangements with V and J called that TCRdb kept. Clones are partly lost; checked studies trace under half to an unresolved V gene and leave the rest unexplained. V, J and clone size are taken as reported in that table, and D and trimming were inferred from the DNA itself. The sample table shows approximately 63,000 clones, and around 90% are seen once. Under 25% of the sample lies in the top ten.

As regards this clone: It has no known antigen specificity. There are no base qualities to consult, and no much larger clone falls within one base.

Per the germline V gene (reference sequence), LNHDA is the CDR1 and SQIVND is the CDR2. For this chain, trimming is 5 bases at the V end and 4 bases at the J end, and the number of junction bases without a gene match is 10. The CDR3 measures 16 amino acids from cysteine to phenylalanine. Of all the DNA, just the CDR3 is kept, 48 bases in frame from base 1. The sample consisted of peripheral blood, taken before any cancer treatment. The receptor comes from a man between 40 and 75 years old with stage I squamous cell lung carcinoma. The rearrangement combines TRBV19 with TRBJ2-1, with 8 middle bases fitting TRBD2. The nucleotides read TGTGCCAGTAGTTTCTGGACTAGCAACGGGTACAATGAGCAGTTCTTC. It is translated as CASSFWTSNGYNEQFF.